Listed here is a single TCR beta chain. The target antigen is unknown. The data were obtained in a study of T-cell memory formation after mild COVID-19. Trimming pared 4 bases from V and 8 bases from J, leaving 17 bases between. CDR3 length: 13 amino acids. In germline, CDR1 is GTSNPN, CDR2 SVGIG (reference sequence). MiXCR, run by TCRdb on the 5' RACE reads, gives a single entry per CDR3 protein. Counted here are around 410,000 distinct CDR3 sequences, about 22% occurring once; the ten biggest clones make up around 13%. Broader study findings: There were some responding clones in pre-infection memory, which suggested that cross-reactive memory had joined. Researchers could not confirm that second-wave clones peaking on day 37 targeted SARS-CoV-2. CD4+ contracting clones lay mainly in CM and EM, CD8+ ones in EMRA. Contracting clones from day 15 to 85 showed balanced CD4/CD8; later expanders favored CD4+.

What was sequenced was PBMCs or a T cell subset sorted from them (not recorded which). The TCR originated in an adult woman who had mild COVID-19 (a few samples of this study predate the infection). Cell type and time point are not known. The chain has TRBV30 and TRBJ2-5; D perhaps matches TRBD2 (5 bases). CDR3 sequence (DNA): TGTGCCTGGACCCTCGGGGTTTTGGGAACCCAGTACTTC. Amino acid sequence: CAWTLGVLGTQYF.